The table lists the clone carrying this TCR beta chain with many counts. This entry comes from a study of T cells in Graves' hyperthyroidism and ophthalmopathy. RNA transcripts were the template for amplifying TCR beta CDR3 regions. RT-PCR in the first round (using the HTBI primer set) targeted the TCR CDR3. Each CDR3 protein gets one entry after TCRdb re-called the multiplex PCR reads with MiXCR. The table shows around 620,000 distinct CDR3 sequences, with around 16% occurring only once. Trimming at V came to 5 bases and at J to 6 bases, leaving 19 bases not matched to a gene. The germline CDR1 and CDR2 sequences are MDHEN and SYDVKM. The CDR3 totals 17 residues.

The receptor comes from a woman in her twenties or thirties with Graves' hyperthyroidism. Sequencing was done on a sample of blood. The chain recombines TRBV28 with TRBJ2-7, with 7 positions matching TRBD2. The DNA for the CDR3 is TGTGCCAGCAGTCGACAGAGCTTAGCGGGCCCGAGAGGCGAGCAGTACTTC. Amino acid sequence: CASSRQSLAGPRGEQYF.